This is a list of T cell receptor beta chains from one sample in a study of T cells in Graves' hyperthyroidism and ophthalmopathy. TCRdb processed the multiplex PCR reads anew with MiXCR; each CDR3 protein has one entry. The data hold over 500,000 distinct CDR3 sequences, with 46% observed a single time. The source material was peripheral blood or thyroid tissue (not recorded which). The origin of the receptors is an adult woman with Graves' disease, either hyperthyroidism or ophthalmopathy (not recorded which). CDR3s include the opening cysteine and the closing phenylalanine or tryptophan. The D gene is left open where the match is weak. Rows give clone size only sometimes, using once, few, many, or a class for an expanded clone.

V: TRBV2
D: TRBD1
size: few
J: TRBJ2-1
DNA: TGTGCCAGCAGGGGGACAGGGAGGCACAATGAGCAGTTCTTC
CDR3: CASRGTGRHNEQFF

V: TRBV29-1
D: -
size: few
J: TRBJ1-1
DNA: TGCAGCGTTAGAACAGGGCCCCCAGGTGGGAACACTGAAGCTTTCTTT
CDR3: CSVRTGPPGGNTEAFF

V: TRBV29-1
D: TRBD2
size: -
J: TRBJ2-7
DNA: TGCAGCGTTGAGTCGGGAGGGGGACATGAGCAGTACTTC
CDR3: CSVESGGGHEQYF

V: TRBV3-1
D: -
size: many
J: TRBJ1-6
DNA: TGTGCCAGCCGGTCAGCGAATAATTCACCCCTCCACTTT
CDR3: CASRSANNSPLHF

V: TRBV7-9
D: -
size: many
J: TRBJ1-1
DNA: TGTGCCAGCCGACGGACTGCGAACACTGAAGCTTTCTTT
CDR3: CASRRTANTEAFF

V: TRBV20-1
D: -
size: few
J: TRBJ1-2
DNA: TGCAGTGCTAGGGTAGCAGGCGTCGGATATGGCTACACCTTC
CDR3: CSARVAGVGYGYTF

V: TRBV5-1
D: -
size: -
J: TRBJ2-2
DNA: TGCGCCAGCAGCTTGGCCGAGGGATACACCGGGGAGCTGTTTTTT
CDR3: CASSLAEGYTGELFF

V: TRBV3-1
D: -
size: few
J: TRBJ1-5
DNA: TGTGCCAGCAGTTGGAACAATCAGCCCCAGCATTTT
CDR3: CASSWNNQPQHF

V: TRBV20-1
D: -
size: -
J: TRBJ1-3
DNA: TGCAGTGCTAGTGTAAGAGGAAACACCATATATTTT
CDR3: CSASVRGNTIYF

V: TRBV25-1
D: -
size: few
J: TRBJ1-2
DNA: TGTGCCAGCAGTGAATTCCGACAGGATAACGGCTACACCTTC
CDR3: CASSEFRQDNGYTF

V: TRBV19
D: -
size: -
J: TRBJ1-3
DNA: TGTGCCAGTATCCCCGGCGGACGGGGAACTGGAAACACCATATATTTT
CDR3: CASIPGGRGTGNTIYF

V: TRBV5-1
D: -
size: many
J: TRBJ2-7
DNA: TGCGCCAGCAGCTTGGCCGGGACCGACTACGAGCAGTACTTC
CDR3: CASSLAGTDYEQYF

V: TRBV2
D: TRBD2
size: -
J: TRBJ2-7
DNA: TGTGCTGGGACTAGCGGGAGGAACTACGAGCAGTACTTC
CDR3: CAGTSGRNYEQYF

V: TRBV19
D: -
size: -
J: TRBJ1-5
DNA: TGTGCCAGTAGTGGACCTGGAGCGGGCAATCAGCCCCAGCATTTT
CDR3: CASSGPGAGNQPQHF

V: TRBV6-1
D: TRBD1
size: few
J: TRBJ1-1
DNA: TGTGCCAGCACCTTGGACAGGGGGAACACTGAAGCTTTCTTT
CDR3: CASTLDRGNTEAFF

V: TRBV7-3
D: TRBD1
size: -
J: TRBJ2-5
DNA: TGTGCCAGCAGGACCGGGACAGGGGCGCCCCAAGAGACCCAGTACTTC
CDR3: CASRTGTGAPQETQYF

V: TRBV5-4
D: TRBD1
size: -
J: TRBJ1-5
DNA: TGTGCCAGCAGCTGGGGAACAGGGGCTCAGCCCCAGCATTTT
CDR3: CASSWGTGAQPQHF

V: TRBV20-1
D: -
size: -
J: TRBJ1-6
DNA: TGCAGTGCGAGGTCTTGGTCCTATAATTCACCCCTCCACTTT
CDR3: CSARSWSYNSPLHF

V: TRBV7-9
D: -
size: many
J: TRBJ1-6
DNA: TGTGCCAGCAGCTTATCGGGGAGGGGCAATTCACCCCTCCACTTT
CDR3: CASSLSGRGNSPLHF

V: TRBV10-3
D: TRBD1
size: -
J: TRBJ1-1
DNA: TGTGCCACCCAGGGGGCGGTTGAAGCTTTCTTT
CDR3: CATQGAVEAFF

V: TRBV2
D: -
size: -
J: TRBJ2-6
DNA: TGTGCCAGCAGGAACCTGGGAGATTCTGGGGCCAACGTCCTGACTTTC
CDR3: CASRNLGDSGANVLTF

V: TRBV11-2
D: TRBD2
size: many
J: TRBJ2-2
DNA: TGTGCCAGCAGCTTTTATCCAGCGGGGGTCACCGGGGAGCTGTTTTTT
CDR3: CASSFYPAGVTGELFF

V: TRBV19
D: -
size: once
J: TRBJ2-5
DNA: TGTGCCAGTAGTTCCTTGGGACTGCAAGAGACCCAGTACTTC
CDR3: CASSSLGLQETQYF

V: TRBV7-3
D: -
size: many
J: TRBJ2-2
DNA: TGTGCCAGCAGCCCACAGGGACCCGCGAACACCGGGGAGCTGTTTTTT
CDR3: CASSPQGPANTGELFF

V: TRBV13
D: -
size: -
J: TRBJ2-3
DNA: TGTGCCAGCAGCACCCGACCATCTGATACGCAGTATTTT
CDR3: CASSTRPSDTQYF

V: TRBV7-9
D: TRBD1
size: -
J: TRBJ2-7
DNA: TGTGCCAGCAGCTCCTGGGACAGGGGGAACGAGCAGTACTTC
CDR3: CASSSWDRGNEQYF

V: TRBV5-6
D: -
size: once
J: TRBJ1-1
DNA: TGTGCCAGCAGCTTTATACAGAGCCTTAGGGGAGCTTTCTTT
CDR3: CASSFIQSLRGAFF

V: TRBV2
D: TRBD1
size: once
J: TRBJ2-7
DNA: TGTGCCAGCCGGAACATTCTACAGGGGGGCAGCGAGCAGTACTTC
CDR3: CASRNILQGGSEQYF

V: TRBV3-1
D: TRBD1
size: many
J: TRBJ1-1
DNA: TGTGCCAGCAGCGGGACAGTTGAAGCTTTCTTT
CDR3: CASSGTVEAFF

V: TRBV2
D: -
size: -
J: TRBJ2-6
DNA: TGTGCCAGCAGCGCCCCGGGACACCGCACTGAAGCTTTC
CDR3: CASSAPGHRTEAF

V: TRBV12-3/TRBV12-4
D: -
size: -
J: TRBJ1-5
DNA: TGTGCCAGCAGCTTCAGGAGCAATCAGCCCCAGCATTTT
CDR3: CASSFRSNQPQHF

V: TRBV7-3
D: -
size: once
J: TRBJ2-2
DNA: TGTGCCAGCAGCTTAGGAGGGTTGGCCGGGGAGCTGTTTTTT
CDR3: CASSLGGLAGELFF

V: TRBV6-1
D: -
size: -
J: TRBJ2-6
DNA: TGTGCCAGCAGCCCAGGGGGGGCGTCTGGGGCCAACGTCCTGACTTTC
CDR3: CASSPGGASGANVLTF

V: TRBV28
D: TRBD1
size: -
J: TRBJ2-7
DNA: TGTGCCAGCAGACAGGGGAGCGGAGGCGAGCAGTACTTC
CDR3: CASRQGSGGEQYF

V: TRBV5-4
D: TRBD2
size: -
J: TRBJ2-6
DNA: TGTGCCACCAGCTTGGGAGGGGCTAACGTCCTGACTTTC
CDR3: CATSLGGANVLTF

V: TRBV10-2
D: -
size: -
J: TRBJ2-7
DNA: TGCGCCACCTCTACCCGAGGGGGTTTCGAGCAGTACTTC
CDR3: CATSTRGGFEQYF

V: TRBV5-4
D: -
size: many
J: TRBJ2-5
DNA: TGTGCCAGCACCAGACAGGATCGGGAGACCCAGTACTTC
CDR3: CASTRQDRETQYF

V: TRBV2
D: -
size: -
J: TRBJ1-1
DNA: TGTGCCGCCCGAAAACAGGGGAACACTGAAGCTTTCTTT
CDR3: CAARKQGNTEAFF

V: TRBV19
D: -
size: few
J: TRBJ2-7
DNA: TGTGCCAGTAGTATAAAGGCTACTGCTGCCGAGCAGTACTTC
CDR3: CASSIKATAAEQYF

V: TRBV7-9
D: -
size: -
J: TRBJ2-7
DNA: TGTGCCAGCTCACTGGGCCGGCCCCGCCACGAGCAGTACTTC
CDR3: CASSLGRPRHEQYF

V: TRBV12-3/TRBV12-4
D: -
size: few
J: TRBJ1-6
DNA: TGTGCCAGCAGTAGTACAGGGCATAATTCACCCCTCCACTTT
CDR3: CASSSTGHNSPLHF

V: TRBV2
D: TRBD1
size: -
J: TRBJ1-3
DNA: TGTGCCAGCAGCGGACAGGGTGCCGGAAACACCATATATTTT
CDR3: CASSGQGAGNTIYF

V: TRBV29-1
D: -
size: once
J: TRBJ1-4
DNA: TGCAGCGTTGATATCGGACTCGGTGAAAAACTGTTTTTT
CDR3: CSVDIGLGEKLFF

V: TRBV10-3
D: -
size: -
J: TRBJ1-5
DNA: TGTGCCATCAGTGAGCCGGGGGCAGCAAATCAGCCCCAGCATTTT
CDR3: CAISEPGAANQPQHF